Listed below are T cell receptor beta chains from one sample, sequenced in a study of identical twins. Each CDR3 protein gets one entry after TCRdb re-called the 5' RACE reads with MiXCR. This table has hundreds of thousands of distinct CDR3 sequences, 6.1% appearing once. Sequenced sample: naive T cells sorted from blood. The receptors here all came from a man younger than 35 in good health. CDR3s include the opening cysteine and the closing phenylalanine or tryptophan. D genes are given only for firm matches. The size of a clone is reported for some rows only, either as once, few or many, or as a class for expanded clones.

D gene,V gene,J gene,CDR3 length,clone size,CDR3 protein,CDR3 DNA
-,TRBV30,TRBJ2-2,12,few,CAWSYNTGELFF,TGTGCCTGGAGCTATAACACCGGGGAGCTGTTTTTT
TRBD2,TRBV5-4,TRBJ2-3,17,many,CASSLETSGSFADTQYF,TGTGCCAGCAGCTTGGAGACTAGCGGGAGTTTTGCAGATACGCAGTATTTT
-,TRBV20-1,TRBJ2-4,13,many,CSALRFPKNIQYF,TGCAGTGCTCTAAGGTTTCCCAAAAACATTCAGTACTTC
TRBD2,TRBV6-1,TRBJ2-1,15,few,CASRFGTSGTNEQFF,TGTGCCAGCAGATTCGGGACTAGCGGGACCAATGAGCAGTTCTTC
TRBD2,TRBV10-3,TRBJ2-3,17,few,CAISGTSGRASTDTQYF,TGTGCCATCAGCGGGACTAGCGGGAGGGCTAGCACAGATACGCAGTATTTT
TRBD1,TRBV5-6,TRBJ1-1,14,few,CASSRWDSNTEAFF,TGTGCCAGCAGCCGCTGGGACAGCAACACTGAAGCTTTCTTT
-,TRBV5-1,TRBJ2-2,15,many,CASSLASKNTGELFF,TGCGCCAGCAGCTTAGCCTCCAAAAACACCGGGGAGCTGTTTTTT
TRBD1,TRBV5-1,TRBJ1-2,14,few,CASSPAQGASGYTF,TGCGCCAGCAGCCCAGCACAGGGGGCAAGTGGCTACACCTTC
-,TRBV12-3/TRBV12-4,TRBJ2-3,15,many,CASSSATDGPDTQYF,TGTGCCAGCAGTTCCGCGACCGACGGGCCAGATACGCAGTATTTT
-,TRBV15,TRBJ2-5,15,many,CATSRGERNQETQYF,TGTGCCACCAGCAGAGGAGAGCGCAACCAAGAGACCCAGTACTTC
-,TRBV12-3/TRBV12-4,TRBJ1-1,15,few,CASHDRDGMNTEAFF,TGTGCCAGCCACGATCGGGACGGCATGAACACTGAAGCTTTCTTT
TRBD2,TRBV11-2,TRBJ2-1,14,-,CASRGLAGGYEQFF,TGTGCCAGCAGGGGACTAGCGGGAGGATATGAGCAGTTCTTC
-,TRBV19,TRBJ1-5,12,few,CAVRGSNQPQHF,TGTGCCGTCAGGGGTAGCAATCAGCCCCAGCATTTT
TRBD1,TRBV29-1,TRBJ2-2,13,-,CSAGTANTGELFF,TGCAGCGCCGGGACAGCCAACACCGGGGAGCTGTTTTTT
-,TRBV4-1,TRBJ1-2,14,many,CASSQDEGFYGYTF,TGCGCCAGCAGCCAAGATGAAGGCTTCTATGGCTACACCTTC
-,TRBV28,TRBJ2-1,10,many,CASGWNEQFF,TGTGCTTCCGGATGGAATGAGCAGTTCTTC
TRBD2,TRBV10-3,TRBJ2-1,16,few,CAIRGIAGGPGNEQFF,TGTGCCATCAGAGGAATAGCGGGAGGGCCAGGAAATGAGCAGTTCTTC
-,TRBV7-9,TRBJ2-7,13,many,CASSLGDFYEQYF,TGTGCCAGCAGCTTAGGGGACTTCTACGAGCAGTACTTC
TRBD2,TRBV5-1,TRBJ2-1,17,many,CASSLEPSGSSYNEQFF,TGCGCCAGCAGCTTGGAGCCTAGCGGCTCCTCCTACAATGAGCAGTTCTTC
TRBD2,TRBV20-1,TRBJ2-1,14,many,CSARGTSGFNEQFF,TGCAGTGCCCGAGGGACTAGCGGGTTTAATGAGCAGTTCTTC
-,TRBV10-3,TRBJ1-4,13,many,CATRLNGGEKLFF,TGTGCCACCCGACTGAACGGCGGAGAAAAACTGTTTTTT
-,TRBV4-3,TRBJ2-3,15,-,CASSQGGLRTDTQYF,TGCGCCAGCAGCCAAGGCGGACTGAGGACAGATACGCAGTATTTT
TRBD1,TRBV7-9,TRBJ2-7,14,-,CASSFDRGHYEQYF,TGTGCCAGCAGCTTCGACAGGGGACATTACGAGCAGTACTTC
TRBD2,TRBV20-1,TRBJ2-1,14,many,CSAKGLAGDLKQFF,TGCAGTGCTAAGGGACTAGCGGGGGATCTTAAGCAGTTCTTC
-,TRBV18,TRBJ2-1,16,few,CASSPRSTLSYNEQFF,TGTGCCAGCTCACCACGGTCGACACTATCCTACAATGAGCAGTTCTTC
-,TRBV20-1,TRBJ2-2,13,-,CSAGGVMIGELFF,TGCAGTGCCGGTGGGGTAATGATCGGGGAGCTGTTTTTT
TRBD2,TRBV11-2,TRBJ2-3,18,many,CASSSHPSGRARTDTQYF,TGTGCCAGCAGCTCCCACCCTAGCGGGAGGGCGAGGACAGATACGCAGTATTTT
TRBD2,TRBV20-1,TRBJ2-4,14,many,CSAWTSGRANIQYF,TGCAGTGCTTGGACTAGCGGGAGGGCCAACATTCAGTACTTC
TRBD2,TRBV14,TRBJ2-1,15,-,CASSQSGSRWNEQFF,TGTGCCAGCAGCCAAAGCGGGAGTAGATGGAATGAGCAGTTCTTC
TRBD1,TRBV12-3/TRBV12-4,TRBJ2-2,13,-,CASSKGAPGELFF,TGTGCCAGCAGCAAGGGGGCCCCCGGGGAGCTGTTTTTT
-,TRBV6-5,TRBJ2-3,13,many,CASSYSDPDTQYF,TGTGCCAGCAGTTACTCGGACCCAGATACGCAGTATTTT
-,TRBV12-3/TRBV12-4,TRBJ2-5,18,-,CASSSLFLGPVPKETQYF,TGTGCCAGCAGTTCGCTCTTTCTAGGCCCTGTGCCCAAAGAGACCCAGTACTTC
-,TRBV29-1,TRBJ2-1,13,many,CSITESSYNEQFF,TGCAGCATTACAGAGAGCTCCTACAATGAGCAGTTCTTC
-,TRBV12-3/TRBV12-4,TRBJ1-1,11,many,CASSLRNEAFF,TGTGCCAGCAGTTTAAGGAATGAAGCTTTCTTT
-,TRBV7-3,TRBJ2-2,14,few,CASSRAMSTGELFF,TGTGCCAGCAGCCGGGCCATGAGTACCGGGGAGCTGTTTTTT
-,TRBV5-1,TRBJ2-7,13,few,CASSNGATYEQYF,TGCGCCAGCAGCAACGGGGCAACCTACGAGCAGTACTTC
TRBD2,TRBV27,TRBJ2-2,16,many,CASSELAGDFAGELFF,TGTGCCAGCAGCGAGCTAGCGGGAGATTTCGCCGGGGAGCTGTTTTTT
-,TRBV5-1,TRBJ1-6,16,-,CASSSGLTPDNSPLHF,TGCGCCAGCAGCTCGGGACTCACTCCAGATAATTCACCCCTCCACTTT
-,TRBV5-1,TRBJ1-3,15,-,CASSLGGRNRNTIYF,TGCGCCAGCAGCTTGGGGGGCAGAAACCGAAACACCATATATTTT
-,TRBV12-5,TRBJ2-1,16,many,CASGLRPDYPNNEQFF,TGTGCTAGTGGTCTCCGACCTGACTACCCCAACAATGAGCAGTTCTTC
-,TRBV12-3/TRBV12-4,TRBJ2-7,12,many,CASSFLSYEQYF,TGTGCCAGCAGTTTTCTGTCCTACGAGCAGTACTTC
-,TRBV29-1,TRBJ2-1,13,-,CSVGQRAYNEQFF,TGCAGCGTTGGTCAGCGAGCCTACAATGAGCAGTTCTTC
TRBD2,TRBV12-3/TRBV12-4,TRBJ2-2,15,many,CASSRLAGGPGELFF,TGTGCCAGCAGCCGACTAGCGGGAGGCCCCGGGGAGCTGTTTTTT
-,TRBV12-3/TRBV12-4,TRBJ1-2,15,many,CASSFSVPPRNGYTF,TGTGCCAGCAGTTTCTCAGTTCCCCCCAGGAATGGCTACACCTTC
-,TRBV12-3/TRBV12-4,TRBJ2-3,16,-,CASSQTGWVATDTQYF,TGTGCCAGCAGCCAAACAGGGTGGGTTGCGACAGATACGCAGTATTTT
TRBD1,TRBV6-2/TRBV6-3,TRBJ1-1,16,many,CASSSSWTGIGTEAFF,TGTGCCAGCAGTTCATCTTGGACAGGGATTGGCACTGAAGCTTTCTTT
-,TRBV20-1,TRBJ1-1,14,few,CSASKADSNTEAFF,TGCAGTGCTAGCAAGGCTGACTCGAACACTGAAGCTTTCTTT
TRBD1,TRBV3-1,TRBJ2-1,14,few,CASSQPGQGPRQFF,TGTGCCAGCAGCCAACCTGGACAGGGCCCGAGGCAGTTCTTC